This T cell receptor (beta chain) was captured by sequencing in a study of T cells in Graves' hyperthyroidism and ophthalmopathy (dated by TCRdb to the late 2010s). For the study in its entirety: Peripheral blood was sampled at the time of initial diagnosis, prior to any treatment. According to the paper, TCR Vbeta CDR3 sequencing was carried out on approximately 140 peripheral blood samples, which came from 40 to 45 ophthalmopathy, fewer than 80 hyperthyroidism and about 17 progressor patients. Once sampling was done, hyperthyroidism patients were given methimazole at a starting dose of 30 mg daily, whereas ophthalmopathy patients were given high-dose intravenous methylprednisolone. Thyroid tissue and blood T-cell repertoires from about six Graves' hyperthyroidism patients were also compared in the study. Whether ophthalmopathy could be predicted prospectively was tested in an independent validation cohort made up of under 20 hyperthyroidism patients plus 17 patients who later progressed to ophthalmopathy. To identify distinguishing TCR V-J signatures, a discovery cohort of roughly 100 patients was used, comprising some 43 with Graves' ophthalmopathy and 57 with stable Graves' hyperthyroidism. The approximately 100 discovery patients were randomly split 7:3 into training and test sets. The research as a whole found: In validation, the model predicted progression to ophthalmopathy a median of roughly 6.5 months before onset, with roughly 68% sensitivity and about 72% specificity. A 13 V-J signature model separated ophthalmopathy from stable hyperthyroidism, with around 88% sensitivity and about 81% specificity in cross-validation and 80%/75% in testing. Sample size was not statistically predetermined, and blinding of investigators to group allocation was not performed. Blood samples also contained most of the expanded thyroid clonotypes (frequency above 0.001), which suggests that blood repertoires may reflect thyroid immune responses.

The count of this clonotype is one. Its antigen is not yet known. No much larger clonotype is one base removed from it; base qualities were not supplied. A single read is weak support. TCR beta CDR3 regions were amplified from RNA transcripts. The first round of RT-PCR for the TCR CDR3 was performed with the HTBI primer set and the Qiagen OneStep RT-PCR kit. Libraries were constructed in a second round of multiplex PCR, after which size selection and purification were carried out. Libraries were sequenced paired-end with 100 bp reads on an Illumina HiSeq2000. Turning to the authors' computational methods: SOAPnuke was used to process the raw data, throwing out any read that contained adapters or uncalled bases, had a mean Phred below 15, or lacked an exact constant-primer or identifier match. COPE v1.2.5 was used to merge the high-quality paired reads, and each unique nucleotide sequence was defined as a clonotype. MiTCR v1.1 was used to align clonotypes to the IMGT TRBV, TRBD and TRBJ reference segments. The analysis included only V-J combinations with a frequency above 0.0001, which together covered 99% to 99.2% of the repertoires. The TCS score was defined as the ratio of F50 (clonal expansion) to E x V (chaos), calculated using BLOSUM62-based TCRdist between CDR3 peptides within each V-J. Welch's t-statistics and random forest reduced 500 to 650 V-J features to roughly 13, which were used in a naive Bayes classifier (R e1071). The Morisita-Horn index was used to measure how similar the thyroid and blood repertoires were. In TCRdb, the public reads were trimmed at Q25 with fastp and aligned with MiXCR, with productive beta chains retained. Each entry merges the rows of one CDR3 protein and shows their most common DNA and genes. In this record, the V and J calls reflect TCRdb's handling and not the investigators' own analysis. The sample table shows approximately 870,000 distinct CDR3 sequences, and over 35% are seen once. The ten top clones hold more than 7% of the sample.

Relative to germline, V is missing 2 bases and J is missing 8 bases, with 12 bases of the junction outside any gene match. The CDR3 covers 17 residues, taking in both the cysteine and the phenylalanine. The read is trimmed to its CDR3 DNA, 51 bases read in frame from base 1. CDR1 LNHNV and CDR2 YYDKDF are derived from the germline V gene (reference sequence). Graves' hyperthyroidism was defined as stable when no progression to ophthalmopathy occurred over 18 months of follow-up. The hyperthyroidism patients were between 18 and 65 years old and newly diagnosed, with a disease duration of less than 2 months. Patients with uncontrolled infections, other autoimmune diseases, pregnancy or lactation were excluded. Clinical symptoms, serum thyroxine and TRAb, thyroid ultrasound, and orbital computed tomography formed the basis for the diagnoses. Ficoll-Paque density gradient centrifugation was used to isolate PBMCs from approximately 10 ml of fresh peripheral blood. Total RNA was extracted using Trizol reagent, and RNA quality was assessed on an Agilent 2100 Bioanalyzer.

Sequenced sample: blood. The TCR comes from a man between 18 and 35 years old with Graves' hyperthyroidism. The chain was built from TRBV15 and TRBJ2-3; the central 11 bases match TRBD2. The sequenced DNA: TGTGCCACCAGCAGATCCAAGGGGCCTAGCGGGGGGATTACGCAGTATTTT. This codes for CATSRSKGPSGGITQYF.